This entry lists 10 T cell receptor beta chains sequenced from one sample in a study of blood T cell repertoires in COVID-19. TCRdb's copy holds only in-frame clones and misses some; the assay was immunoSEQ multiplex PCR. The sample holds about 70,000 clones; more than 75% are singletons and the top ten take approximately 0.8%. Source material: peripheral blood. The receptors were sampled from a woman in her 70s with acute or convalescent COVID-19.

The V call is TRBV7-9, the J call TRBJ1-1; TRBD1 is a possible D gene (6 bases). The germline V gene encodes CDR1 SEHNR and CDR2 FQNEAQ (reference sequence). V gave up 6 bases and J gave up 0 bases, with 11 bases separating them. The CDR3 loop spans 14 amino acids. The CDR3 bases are TGTGCCAGCAGTCGACAGGTTATGAACACTGAAGCTTTCTTT. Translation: CASSRQVMNTEAFF.

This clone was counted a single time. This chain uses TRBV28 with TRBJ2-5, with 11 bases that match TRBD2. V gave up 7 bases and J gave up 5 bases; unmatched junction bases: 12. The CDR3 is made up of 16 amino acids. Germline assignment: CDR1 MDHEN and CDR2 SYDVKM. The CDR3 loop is CASKLAGGNIWETQYF. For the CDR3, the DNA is TGTGCCAGCAAGCTAGCGGGAGGAAATATTTGGGAGACCCAGTACTTC.

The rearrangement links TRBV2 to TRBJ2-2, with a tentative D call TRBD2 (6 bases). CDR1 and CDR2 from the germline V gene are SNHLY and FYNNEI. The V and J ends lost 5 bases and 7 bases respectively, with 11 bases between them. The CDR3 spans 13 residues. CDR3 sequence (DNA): TGTGCCAGCAGTACGATGGACTACGGGGAGCTGTTTTTT. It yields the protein CASSTMDYGELFF.

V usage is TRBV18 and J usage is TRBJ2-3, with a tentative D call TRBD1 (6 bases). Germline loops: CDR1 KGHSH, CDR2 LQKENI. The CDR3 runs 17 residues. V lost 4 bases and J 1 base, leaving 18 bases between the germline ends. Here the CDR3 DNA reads TGTGCCAGCTCACTCTTCTATAGACAGGAGGGCACAGATACGCAGTATTTT. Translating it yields CASSLFYRQEGTDTQYF.

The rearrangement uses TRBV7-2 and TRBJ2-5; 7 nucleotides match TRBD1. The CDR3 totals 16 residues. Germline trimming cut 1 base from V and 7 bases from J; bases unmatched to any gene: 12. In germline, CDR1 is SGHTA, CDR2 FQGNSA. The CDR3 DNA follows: TGTGCCAGCAGCTTAGGGGGACAGTCCTCAAGAGGGACCCAGTACTTC. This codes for CASSLGGQSSRGTQYF.

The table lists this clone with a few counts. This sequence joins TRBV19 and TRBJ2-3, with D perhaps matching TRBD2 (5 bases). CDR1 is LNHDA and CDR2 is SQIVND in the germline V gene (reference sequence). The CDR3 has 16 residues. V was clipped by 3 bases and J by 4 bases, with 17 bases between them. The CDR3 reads CASSIWKSGYPDTQYF. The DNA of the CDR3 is TGTGCCAGTAGTATTTGGAAATCGGGATACCCAGATACGCAGTATTTT.

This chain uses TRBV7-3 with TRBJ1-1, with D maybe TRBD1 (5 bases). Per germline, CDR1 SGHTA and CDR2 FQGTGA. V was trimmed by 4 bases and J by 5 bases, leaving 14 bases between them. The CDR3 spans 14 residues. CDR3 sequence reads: CASSSLGGSTEAFF. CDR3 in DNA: TGTGCCAGCAGCTCCCTGGGGGGGAGTACTGAAGCTTTCTTT. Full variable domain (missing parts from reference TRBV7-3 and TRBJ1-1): GAGVSQTPSNKVTEKGKYVELRCDPISGHTALYWYRQSLGQGPEFLIYFQGTGAADDSGLPNDRFFAVRPEGSVSTLKIQRTERGDSAVYLCASSSLGGSTEAFFGQGTRLTVV.

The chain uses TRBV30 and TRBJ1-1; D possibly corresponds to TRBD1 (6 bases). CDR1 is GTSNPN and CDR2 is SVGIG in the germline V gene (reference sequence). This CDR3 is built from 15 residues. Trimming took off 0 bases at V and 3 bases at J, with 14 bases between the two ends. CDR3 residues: CAWSVLAKGDTEAFF. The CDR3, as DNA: TGTGCCTGGAGTGTTCTAGCTAAGGGGGACACTGAAGCTTTCTTT.

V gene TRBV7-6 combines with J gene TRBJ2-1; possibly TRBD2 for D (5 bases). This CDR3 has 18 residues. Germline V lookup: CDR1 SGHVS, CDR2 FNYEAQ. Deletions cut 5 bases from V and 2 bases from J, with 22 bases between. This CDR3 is CASSLFLGSRETYNEQFF. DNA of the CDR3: TGTGCCAGCAGCCTCTTTTTGGGATCACGGGAAACCTACAATGAGCAGTTCTTC.

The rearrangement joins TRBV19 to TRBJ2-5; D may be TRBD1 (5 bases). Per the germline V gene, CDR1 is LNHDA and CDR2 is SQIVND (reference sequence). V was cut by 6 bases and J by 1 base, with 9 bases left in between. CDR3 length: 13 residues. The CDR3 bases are TGTGCCAGTAGCAGACAGAGCCAAGAGACCCAGTACTTC. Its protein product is CASSRQSQETQYF.